The T cell receptor beta chain described here comes from a study of blood T cells in healthy people across ages (dated by TCRdb to 2015 to 2017). In terms of the full investigation: In model experiments, template switching captured roughly one uniquely barcoded TCR beta cDNA molecule for every two T cells. Using deep sequencing normalized with unique cDNA molecular identifiers, the study measured how TCR beta repertoire diversity changes with age. To avoid experimental bias, donors of different ages were distributed randomly across sequencing lanes. The donors were divided into four age groups: young (average 16 years), middle-aged (about 41), aged (approximately 64) and long-lived (82). For two donors (one aged 18 to 29 and one aged 80 or older), the study analyzed two additional independent replicas of 1 million unique cDNA reads from the same blood draw. Overall study results and their limits: Estimates of total diversity based on one million sequenced T cells were regarded as lower bounds and as underestimates. As age increased, observed TCR beta diversity per million T cells dropped in a roughly linear way, and a significant reduction was already evident by age roughly 36. Compared with the aged group, more naive CD4+ T cells, fewer expanded clones and increased TCR diversity were shown by the long-lived group, suggesting age selection. A strong correlation was found between observed TCR beta diversity and the percentage of naive T cells measured by flow cytometry. The CMV infection status of donors was not known, potentially confounding age-related changes in expanded clonotypes. Bulk unsorted PBMC profiling prevented conclusive comparison of naive and antigen-experienced compartments.

In regard to this clonotype: What this receptor recognizes is not known. No qualities accompany the bases; no much larger clone lies one base away.

The donors were under 40 Caucasian individuals from Russia, aged roughly 6 to 100 years, who were systemically healthy. Each donor gave ten milliliters of peripheral blood, drawn into EDTA-treated Vacutainer tubes. PBMCs were isolated by Ficoll-Paque density-gradient centrifugation, with at least 7 million obtained per sample. Trizol reagent was used to extract total RNA from the PBMCs, yielding at least 5.5 micrograms per sample. For every donor, an aliquot of PBMCs went through flow cytometry to measure the percentages of naive CD45RAhigh/CD27high T cells. Preparation of the library involved 5' RACE. Sequencing used an Illumina HiSeq 2500. The second PCR ran for about 6 to 12 cycles and used a J-beta primer mix along with a sample-barcoded 5' primer. A unique molecular identifier was introduced onto each TCR beta cDNA molecule by a template-switch 5' adaptor carrying 12 random nucleotides. At least 3 million CDR3-containing paired-end reads were obtained from each sample. First-strand cDNA was synthesized from all RNA with the Mint cDNA synthesis kit, primed by a TRBC-specific oligonucleotide. Following uracil-DNA glycosylase treatment, a first 18-cycle PCR with universal primers M1SS and BC2_uni_R was performed on all cDNA. In the original analysis: For normalization, 1 million high-quality reads were randomly selected from each sample, with every read carrying a distinct molecular identifier. Instead of being binned into consensus sequences, reads that shared molecular identifiers were thrown out. CDR3 identification, clonotype clustering and error correction used MiTCR with a Q25 quality threshold and the strictest error-elimination algorithm. A nonparametric unseen species model using Euler transformation provided a lower-bound estimate of total TCR beta diversity. TCRdb passed the public sequencing reads through fastp at Q25 and MiXCR, retaining productive beta sequences. A single entry per CDR3 protein holds the most common genes and DNA from its merged rows. In this record, the V and J calls reflect TCRdb's handling and not the investigators' own analysis. In this sample the table shows 800,000 to 1,000,000 distinct CDR3 sequences, under 50% of which occur a single time. Of the sample, over 10% falls within the top ten clones.

Relative to germline, V is missing 3 bases and J is missing 0 bases, with 4 bases of the junction outside any gene match. Reading from cysteine to phenylalanine, the CDR3 counts 14 amino acids. CDR3 DNA only is kept here, 42 bases in frame from base 1. Reading the germline V gene (reference sequence) gives CDR1 DFQATT and CDR2 SNEGSKA. The V and J genes are TRBV20-1 and TRBJ2-7, with 8 bases aligning to TRBD1. The TCR comes from a man aged 30 to 39 in good health. What was sequenced was blood. The DNA sequence is as follows: TGCAGTGCTAGGAGGACAGGGAGCTCCTACGAGCAGTACTTC. Its translation is CSARRTGSSYEQYF.